This T cell receptor beta chain was identified in a study of cytomegalovirus exposure and HLA in healthy donors. PCR involved 60 Vbeta and 13 Jbeta primers. This table comes from immunoSEQ multiplex PCR, and its TCRdb copy is limited to in-frame clones, with some not included. The table shows 150,000 to 200,000 clones, with roughly four fifths occurring only once. In nominal health when sampled, donors likely had unrecorded immune exposures nonetheless. In the case of this clone: The antigen is not known.

The V and J ends lost 3 bases and 6 bases, in that order; junction bases with no gene match: 1. The CDR3 extends over 14 amino acids. Per germline, CDR1 SGHRS and CDR2 YFSETQ. General study findings and limits: Researchers reported that three CMV-associated chains were confirmed in vitro as CMV antigen-specific. TCR beta chains associated with HLA were, in a later analysis, more clonally expanded than equally common others. Most of the TCR beta V segments (in an earlier analysis) were productive either about 87% or about 30% of the time.

Material for sequencing was PBMCs. The receptor comes from a woman in her fifties or sixties in good health and CMV-seropositive. The chain recombines TRBV5-1 with TRBJ2-1; 12 bases line up with TRBD2. CDR3 loop: CASSSGLAGNEQFF. CDR3 DNA: TGCGCCAGCAGCTCGGGACTAGCGGGCAATGAGCAGTTCTTC.